The next 9 T cell receptor beta chains were all read from a single sample in a study of T-cell reconstitution after alpha-beta-depleted transplantation in children. The library targeted TCRbeta and was prepared with unique molecular identifiers. TCRdb reprocessed the PCR reads via MiXCR and lists one record per CDR3 protein. The sample has roughly 100,000 distinct CDR3 sequences; 7.5% to 9% are singletons. Here the sequenced sample was PBMCs, taken before TCRalphabeta/CD19-depleted stem cell transplant. The receptors shown here come from a boy aged 2-15 years with acute lymphoblastic leukemia, due to receive a stem cell transplant.

This clonotype was detected ten times or more. The chain joins TRBV20-1 to TRBJ2-3; D is possibly TRBD2 (6 bases). Germline assignment: CDR1 DFQATT and CDR2 SNEGSKA (reference sequence). The CDR3 totals 14 residues. Trimming shortened V by 3 bases and J by 0 bases, and 10 bases separated the two germline ends. Written as DNA, the CDR3 is TGCAGTGCTAGTAGCGGCACTAGCACAGATACGCAGTATTTT. Its protein is CSASSGTSTDTQYF.

This clonotype occurred many times. The chain links TRBV10-2 to TRBJ2-5, with TRBD1 matching over 8 bases. The CDR3 runs to 16 residues. V lost 5 bases and J lost 5; bases outside the gene matches: 13. Looked up from germline, CDR1 is WSHSY and CDR2 is SAAADI. CDR3 sequence (DNA): TGCGCCAGCAGTCACCACCTAACAGGGGGTGGTGAGACCCAGTACTTC. As protein: CASSHHLTGGGETQYF.

The gene calls are TRBV14 and TRBJ1-2; D is unresolved. Germline V gives CDR1 SGHDN, CDR2 FVKESK. With 4 bases removed from V and 7 bases from J, the gap between germline ends came to 19 bases. The length of the CDR3 is 15 residues. Here the CDR3 DNA reads TGTGCCAGCAGCCCGAACGACCATCACTCAGGTGGCTACACCTTC. The encoded protein is CASSPNDHHSGGYTF. The full variable domain, its missing parts supplied by reference TRBV14 and TRBJ1-2, is EAGVTQFPSHSVIEKGQTVTLRCDPISGHDNLYWYRRVMGKEIKFLLHFVKESKQDESGMPNNRFLAERTGGTYSTLKVQPAELEDSGVYFCASSPNDHHSGGYTFGSGTRLTVV.

This clonotype has a count of ten or more. The DNA of the CDR3 is TGCAGCGTCTTCATGAACACTGAAGCTTTCTTT. Translated, it gives CSVFMNTEAFF. The chain is built from TRBV29-1 and TRBJ1-1, with unresolved D. The CDR3 runs to 11 residues. V gave up 6 bases and J gave up 0 bases, with 5 bases separating them. Germline V lookup: CDR1 SQVTM, CDR2 ANQGSEA.

There are many counts of this clonotype. The V gene is TRBV7-9, the J gene TRBJ2-5; 8 bases line up with TRBD2. The CDR3 covers 18 residues. V lost 3 bases to trimming and J lost 1 base; unmatched junction nucleotides: 13. Looked up from germline, CDR1 is SEHNR and CDR2 is FQNEAQ (reference sequence). CDR3 DNA: TGTGCCAGCAGCTTCTACAGAGAGCGGGGGAACCGCCAAGAGACCCAGTACTTC. Amino acid sequence: CASSFYRERGNRQETQYF.

Regarding this clonotype: Because the CDR3's place on the DNA is in doubt, the DNA is left out and the CDR3 is given as listed by TCRdb. CDR3 amino acids: CASSKVASGILKNTGELFF. The rearrangement links TRBV21-1 to TRBJ2-2; TRBD2, the table's D call, was not compared with the DNA. TRBV21-1 is classified as a pseudogene. Counting both end residues, the CDR3 totals 19 amino acids.

At least ten counts were recorded for this clonotype. V and J are TRBV4-2 and TRBJ1-1; D might be TRBD1 (5 bases). Germline-derived CDR1 and CDR2 are LGHNA and YNFKEQ. The CDR3 length is 18 residues. V was pared by 4 bases and J by 2 bases, with 23 bases between. CDR3 loop: CASSLHFTGVTANTEAFF. For the CDR3, the DNA is TGTGCCAGCAGCCTACACTTCACGGGGGTAACAGCTAACACTGAAGCTTTCTTT.

This chain uses TRBV20-1 with TRBJ2-3, with TRBD2 matching 7 bases. The CDR3 length is 16 residues. The V segment lost 4 bases and the J segment 2 bases; nucleotides outside the gene matches: 12. Germline assignment: CDR1 DFQATT and CDR2 SNEGSKA (reference sequence). In DNA form, the CDR3 reads TGCAGTGCTACTCCCTTGGGGCGGGGGATCACAGATACGCAGTATTTT. Residues: CSATPLGRGITDTQYF.

V and J are TRBV25-1 and TRBJ2-3; 8 nucleotides match TRBD2. Trimming at V came to 3 bases and at J to 2 bases, leaving 1 base not matched to a gene. This CDR3 is 14 amino acids long. CDR1 MGHDK and CDR2 SYGVNS come from the germline V gene. This CDR3 is CASSDGRDTDTQYF. The CDR3 bases are TGTGCCAGCAGTGACGGGAGGGACACAGATACGCAGTATTTT.